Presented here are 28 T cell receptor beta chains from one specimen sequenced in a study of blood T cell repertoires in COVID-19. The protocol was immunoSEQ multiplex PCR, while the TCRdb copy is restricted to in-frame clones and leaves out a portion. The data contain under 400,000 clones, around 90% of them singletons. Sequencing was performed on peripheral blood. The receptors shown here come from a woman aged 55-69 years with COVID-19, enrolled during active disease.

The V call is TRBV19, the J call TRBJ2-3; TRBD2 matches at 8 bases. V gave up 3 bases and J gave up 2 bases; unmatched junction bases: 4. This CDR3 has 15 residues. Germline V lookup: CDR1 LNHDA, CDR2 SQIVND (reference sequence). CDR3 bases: TGTGCCAGTAGTATCGGGGGGGGCCTCACAGATACGCAGTATTTT. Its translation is CASSIGGGLTDTQYF.

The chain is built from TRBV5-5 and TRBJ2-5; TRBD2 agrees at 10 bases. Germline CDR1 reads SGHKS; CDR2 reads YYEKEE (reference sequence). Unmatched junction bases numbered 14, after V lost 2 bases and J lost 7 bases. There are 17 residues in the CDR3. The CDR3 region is CASSFDTSGARPGTQYF. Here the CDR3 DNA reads TGTGCCAGCAGCTTTGATACTAGCGGGGCCCGCCCTGGGACCCAGTACTTC.

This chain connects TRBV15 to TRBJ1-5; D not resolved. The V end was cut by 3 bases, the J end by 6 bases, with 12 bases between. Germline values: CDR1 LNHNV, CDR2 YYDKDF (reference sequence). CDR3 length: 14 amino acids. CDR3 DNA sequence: TGTGCCACCAGCAGTAGACCGACTAGTCAGCCCCAGCATTTT. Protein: CATSSRPTSQPQHF.

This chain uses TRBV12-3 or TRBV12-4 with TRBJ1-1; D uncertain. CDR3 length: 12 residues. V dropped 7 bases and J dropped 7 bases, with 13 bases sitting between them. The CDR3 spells CASTTRSGEAFF. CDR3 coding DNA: TGTGCCAGCACCACCCGGTCCGGTGAAGCTTTCTTT.

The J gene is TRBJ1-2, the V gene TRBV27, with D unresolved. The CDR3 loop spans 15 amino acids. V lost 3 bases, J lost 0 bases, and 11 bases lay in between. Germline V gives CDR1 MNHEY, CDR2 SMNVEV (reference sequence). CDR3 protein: CASSFRRAANYGYTF. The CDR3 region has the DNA TGTGCCAGCAGTTTCAGGAGGGCAGCTAACTATGGCTACACCTTC.

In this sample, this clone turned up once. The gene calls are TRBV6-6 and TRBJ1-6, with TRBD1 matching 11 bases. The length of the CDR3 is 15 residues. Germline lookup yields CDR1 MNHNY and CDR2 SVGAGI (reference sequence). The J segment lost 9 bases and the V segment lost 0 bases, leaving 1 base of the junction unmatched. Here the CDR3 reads CASSYSGTGGSPLHF. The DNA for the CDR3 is TGTGCCAGCAGTTACTCGGGGACAGGGGGTTCACCCCTCCACTTT.

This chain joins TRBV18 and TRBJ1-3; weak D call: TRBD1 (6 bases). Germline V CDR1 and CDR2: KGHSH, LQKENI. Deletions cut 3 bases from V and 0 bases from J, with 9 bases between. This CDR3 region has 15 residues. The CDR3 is CASSPGQSSGNTIYF. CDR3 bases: TGTGCCAGCTCACCTGGACAGAGCTCTGGAAACACCATATATTTT.

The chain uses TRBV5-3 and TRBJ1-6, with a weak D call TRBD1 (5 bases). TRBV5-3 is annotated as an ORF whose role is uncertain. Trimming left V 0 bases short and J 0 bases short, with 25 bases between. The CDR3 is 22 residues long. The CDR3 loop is CARSLAASTGWGESSYNSPLHF. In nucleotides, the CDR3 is TGTGCCAGAAGCTTGGCCGCTTCAACAGGTTGGGGGGAAAGCTCCTATAATTCACCCCTCCACTTT.

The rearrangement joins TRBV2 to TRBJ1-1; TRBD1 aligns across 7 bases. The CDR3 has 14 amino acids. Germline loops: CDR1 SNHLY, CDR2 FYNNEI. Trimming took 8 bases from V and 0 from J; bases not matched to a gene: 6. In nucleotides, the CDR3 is TGTGCCAGCGTTGCCAGGGGGGTGAACACTGAAGCTTTCTTT. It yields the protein CASVARGVNTEAFF.

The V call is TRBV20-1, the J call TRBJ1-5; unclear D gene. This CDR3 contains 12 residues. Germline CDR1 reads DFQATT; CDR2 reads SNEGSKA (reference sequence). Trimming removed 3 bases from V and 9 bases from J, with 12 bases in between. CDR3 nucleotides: TGCAGTGCTAGTACGGGAGGTGCGCCCCAGCATTTT. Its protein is CSASTGGAPQHF.

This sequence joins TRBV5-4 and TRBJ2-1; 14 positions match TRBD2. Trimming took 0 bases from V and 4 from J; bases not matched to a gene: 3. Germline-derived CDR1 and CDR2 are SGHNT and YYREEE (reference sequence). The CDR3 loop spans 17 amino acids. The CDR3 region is CASSLGTSGGKYNEQFF. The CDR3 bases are TGTGCCAGCAGCTTGGGGACTAGCGGGGGGAAGTACAATGAGCAGTTCTTC.

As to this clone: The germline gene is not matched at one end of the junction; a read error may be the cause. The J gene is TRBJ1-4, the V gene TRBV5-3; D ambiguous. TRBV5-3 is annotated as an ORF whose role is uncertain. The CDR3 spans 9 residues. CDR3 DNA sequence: TGTGCCAGAAGCCTTCAACAGTCTTTT. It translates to CARSLQQSF.

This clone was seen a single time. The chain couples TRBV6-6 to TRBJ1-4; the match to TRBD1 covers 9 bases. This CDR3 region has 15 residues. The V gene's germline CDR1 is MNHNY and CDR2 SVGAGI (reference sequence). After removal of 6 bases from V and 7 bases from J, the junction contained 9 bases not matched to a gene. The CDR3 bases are TGTGCCAGCAGATTGGACAGGGGTTTTGGTGAAAAACTGTTTTTT. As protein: CASRLDRGFGEKLFF.

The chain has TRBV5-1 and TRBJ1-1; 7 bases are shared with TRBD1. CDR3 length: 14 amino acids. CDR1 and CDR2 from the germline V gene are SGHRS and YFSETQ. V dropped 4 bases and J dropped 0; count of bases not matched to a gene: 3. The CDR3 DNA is TGCGCCAGCAGCGGGGGACAGATGAACACTGAAGCTTTCTTT. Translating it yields CASSGGQMNTEAFF. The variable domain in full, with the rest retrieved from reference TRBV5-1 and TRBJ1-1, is KAGVTQTPRYLIKTRGQQVTLSCSPISGHRSVSWYQQTPGQGLQFLFEYFSETQRNKGNFPGRFSGRQFSNSRSEMNVSTLELGDSALYLCASSGGQMNTEAFFGQGTRLTVV.

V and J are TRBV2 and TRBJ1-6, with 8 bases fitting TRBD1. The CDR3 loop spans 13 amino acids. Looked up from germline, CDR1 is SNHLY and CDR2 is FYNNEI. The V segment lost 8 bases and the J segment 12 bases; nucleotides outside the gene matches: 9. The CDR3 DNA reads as TGTGCCAGCCGTACCTGGACAGGGCAACCCCTCCACTTT. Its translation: CASRTWTGQPLHF.

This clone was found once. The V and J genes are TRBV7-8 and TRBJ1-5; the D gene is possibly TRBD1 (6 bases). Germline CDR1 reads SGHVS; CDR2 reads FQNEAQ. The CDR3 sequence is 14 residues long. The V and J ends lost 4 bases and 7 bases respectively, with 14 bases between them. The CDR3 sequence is CASSSEGGRQPQHF. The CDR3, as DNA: TGTGCCAGCAGCTCGGAGGGGGGGAGGCAGCCCCAGCATTTT.

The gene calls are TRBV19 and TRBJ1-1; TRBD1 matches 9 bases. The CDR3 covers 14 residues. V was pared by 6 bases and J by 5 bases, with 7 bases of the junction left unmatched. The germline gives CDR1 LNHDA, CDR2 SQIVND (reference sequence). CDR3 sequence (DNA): TGTGCCAGTAGCAACAGGGGGCTGGGGACTGAAGCTTTCTTT. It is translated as CASSNRGLGTEAFF. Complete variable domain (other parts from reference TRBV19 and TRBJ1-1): DGGITQSPKYLFRKEGQNVTLSCEQNLNHDAMYWYRQDPGQGLRLIYYSQIVNDFQKGDIAEGYSVSREKKESFPLTVTSAQKNPTAFYLCASSNRGLGTEAFFGQGTRLTVV.

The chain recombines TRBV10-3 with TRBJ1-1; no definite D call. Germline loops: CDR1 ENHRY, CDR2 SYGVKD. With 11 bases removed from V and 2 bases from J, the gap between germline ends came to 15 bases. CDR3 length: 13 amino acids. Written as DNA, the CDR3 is TGTGCCCATGGTACCGGGGTCAACACTGAAGCTTTCTTT. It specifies CAHGTGVNTEAFF.

The CDR3 reads CASSTPDRGYEQYF. In DNA form, the CDR3 reads TGTGCCAGCAGCACCCCGGACAGGGGGTACGAGCAGTACTTC. This chain links TRBV6-6 with TRBJ2-7, with 10 nucleotides matching TRBD1. V trimming: 6 bases; J trimming: 4 bases; junction bases outside the gene matches: 6. CDR3 length: 14 amino acids. CDR1 and CDR2 (germline): MNHNY, SVGAGI (reference sequence).

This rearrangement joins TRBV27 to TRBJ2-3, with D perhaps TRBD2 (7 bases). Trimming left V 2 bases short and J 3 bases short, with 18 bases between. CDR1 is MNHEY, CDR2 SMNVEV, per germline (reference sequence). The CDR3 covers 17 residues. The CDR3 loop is CASSLLGGAVSTDTQYF. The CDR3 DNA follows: TGTGCCAGCAGTTTACTAGGGGGGGCCGTTTCGACAGATACGCAGTATTTT.

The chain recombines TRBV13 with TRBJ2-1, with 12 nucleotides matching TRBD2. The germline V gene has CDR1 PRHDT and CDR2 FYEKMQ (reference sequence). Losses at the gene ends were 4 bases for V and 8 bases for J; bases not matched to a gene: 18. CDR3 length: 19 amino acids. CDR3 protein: CASSSWAIASGGAGHEQFF. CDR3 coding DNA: TGTGCCAGCAGCTCCTGGGCAATTGCTAGCGGGGGGGCCGGGCATGAGCAGTTCTTC.

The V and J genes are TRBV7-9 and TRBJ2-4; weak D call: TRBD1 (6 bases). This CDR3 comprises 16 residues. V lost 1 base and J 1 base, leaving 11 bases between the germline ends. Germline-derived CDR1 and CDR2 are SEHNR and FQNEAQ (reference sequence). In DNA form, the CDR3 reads TGTGCCAGCAGCTTAGAGGGGGTTGTGGCCAAAAACATTCAGTACTTC. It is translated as CASSLEGVVAKNIQYF. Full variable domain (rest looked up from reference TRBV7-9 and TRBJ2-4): DTGVSQNPRHKITKRGQNVTFRCDPISEHNRLYWYRQTLGQGPEFLTYFQNEAQLEKSRLLSDRFSAERPKGSFSTLEIQRTEQGDSAMYLCASSLEGVVAKNIQYFGAGTRLSVL.

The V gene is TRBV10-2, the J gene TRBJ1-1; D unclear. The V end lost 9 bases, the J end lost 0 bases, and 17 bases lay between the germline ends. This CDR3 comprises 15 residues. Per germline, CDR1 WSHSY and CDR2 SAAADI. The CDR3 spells CASRPPQQMNTEAFF. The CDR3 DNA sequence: TGCGCCAGTCGACCCCCACAGCAGATGAACACTGAAGCTTTCTTT.

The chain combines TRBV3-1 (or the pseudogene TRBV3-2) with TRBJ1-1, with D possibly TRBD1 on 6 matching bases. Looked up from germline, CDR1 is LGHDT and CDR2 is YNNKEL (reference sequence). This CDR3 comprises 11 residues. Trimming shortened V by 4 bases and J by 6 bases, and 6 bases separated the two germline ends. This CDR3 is CASSRQAEAFF. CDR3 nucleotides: TGTGCCAGCAGCCGACAGGCTGAAGCTTTCTTT.

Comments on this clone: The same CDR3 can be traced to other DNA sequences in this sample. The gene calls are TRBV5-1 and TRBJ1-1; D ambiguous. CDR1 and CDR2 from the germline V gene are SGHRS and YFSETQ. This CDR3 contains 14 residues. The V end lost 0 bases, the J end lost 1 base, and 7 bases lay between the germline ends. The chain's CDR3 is CASSLVPGNTEAFF. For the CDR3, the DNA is TGCGCCAGCAGCTTGGTGCCAGGGAACACTGAAGCTTTCTTT. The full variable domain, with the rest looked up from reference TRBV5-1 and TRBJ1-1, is KAGVTQTPRYLIKTRGQQVTLSCSPISGHRSVSWYQQTPGQGLQFLFEYFSETQRNKGNFPGRFSGRQFSNSRSEMNVSTLELGDSALYLCASSLVPGNTEAFFGQGTRLTVV.

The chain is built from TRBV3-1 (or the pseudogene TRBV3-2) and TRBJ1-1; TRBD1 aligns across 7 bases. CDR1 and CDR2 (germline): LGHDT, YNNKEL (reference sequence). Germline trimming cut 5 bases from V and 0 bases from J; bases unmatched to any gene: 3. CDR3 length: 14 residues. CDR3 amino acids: CASSKGQLNTEAFF. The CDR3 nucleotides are TGTGCCAGCAGCAAGGGACAGCTGAACACTGAAGCTTTCTTT.

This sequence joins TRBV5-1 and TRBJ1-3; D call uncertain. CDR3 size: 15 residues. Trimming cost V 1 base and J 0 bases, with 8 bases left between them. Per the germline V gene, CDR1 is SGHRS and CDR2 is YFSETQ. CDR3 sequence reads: CASSLPGSSGNTIYF. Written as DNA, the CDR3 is TGCGCCAGCAGCTTGCCGGGTTCCTCTGGAAACACCATATATTTT. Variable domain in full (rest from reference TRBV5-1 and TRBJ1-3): KAGVTQTPRYLIKTRGQQVTLSCSPISGHRSVSWYQQTPGQGLQFLFEYFSETQRNKGNFPGRFSGRQFSNSRSEMNVSTLELGDSALYLCASSLPGSSGNTIYFGEGSWLTVV.

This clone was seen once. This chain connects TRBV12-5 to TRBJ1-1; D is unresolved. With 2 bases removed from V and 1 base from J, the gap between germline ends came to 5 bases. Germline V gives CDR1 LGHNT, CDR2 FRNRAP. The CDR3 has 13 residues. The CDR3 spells CASGLSQNTEAFF. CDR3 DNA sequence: TGTGCTAGTGGTTTGTCCCAGAACACTGAAGCTTTCTTT.